The 7 T cell receptor beta chains listed next were all sequenced from one sample in a study of vaccination and CD4 T cells after COVID-19. No antigens are known for them. Cultured CD4+ T cell DNA was sequenced using the Oncomine TCR Beta short-read assay. TCRdb analysed the PCR reads with MiXCR anew, one entry per CDR3 protein. The sample consists of approximately 21,000 distinct CDR3 sequences, about 52% of them appearing once. Noted treatment: approximately 9-day PBMC culture with coronavirus spike peptide pools or control peptides (ViraFEST assay). Material: CD4+ T cells from blood, cultured in vitro. These receptor sequences come from a human donor who had recovered from COVID-19.

The table lists this clonotype with a few counts. The chain carries TRBV6-1 and TRBJ1-5; 9 nucleotides match TRBD1. Germline V CDR1 and CDR2: MNHNS, SASEGT. The J segment lost 2 bases and the V segment lost 5 bases, leaving 16 bases of the junction unmatched. The CDR3 spans 19 residues. For the CDR3, the DNA is TGTGCCAGCAGTCCCCGACAGGGGGTAATATATAGTGGCAATCAGCCCCAGCATTTT. Translation: CASSPRQGVIYSGNQPQHF.

The chain uses TRBV6-1 and TRBJ2-1, with TRBD2 identical over 11 bases. V dropped 7 bases and J dropped 3; count of bases not matched to a gene: 11. Germline CDR1 reads MNHNS; CDR2 reads SASEGT. The CDR3 runs 17 residues. Here the CDR3 reads CASNRATTSGIYNEQFF. The CDR3 coding sequence is TGTGCCAGCAACCGGGCGACGACTAGCGGGATCTACAATGAGCAGTTCTTC.

The CDR3 loop reads CASSEEGYTGELFF. In DNA form, the CDR3 reads TGTGCCAGCAGTGAAGAGGGATACACCGGGGAGCTGTTTTTT. The rearrangement uses TRBV6-1 and TRBJ2-2; D remains ambiguous. The CDR3 loop spans 14 amino acids. Looked up from germline, CDR1 is MNHNS and CDR2 is SASEGT. Trimming cost V 1 base and J 3 bases, with 6 bases left between them.

This clonotype was detected a few times. DNA of the CDR3: TGTGCCAGCAGTAGGGCGGCTAGGAAGAGCGGGGAGCTGTTTTTT. It translates to CASSRAARKSGELFF. V is TRBV6-1 and J is TRBJ2-2; D is unclear. CDR1 MNHNS and CDR2 SASEGT come from the germline V gene. The CDR3 has 15 residues. Trimming shortened V by 5 bases and J by 7 bases, and 17 bases separated the two germline ends.

V is TRBV27 and J is TRBJ1-5, with D tentatively TRBD1 (6 bases). The germline CDR1 and CDR2 sequences are MNHEY and SMNVEV (reference sequence). V lost 6 bases to trimming and J lost 5 bases, with 14 bases between them. CDR3 size: 14 residues. CDR3 protein: CASRPNRVHQPQHF. The CDR3 DNA is TGTGCCAGCAGGCCGAACAGGGTCCATCAGCCCCAGCATTTT.

J is TRBJ1-1 and V is TRBV27; the D is unclear. V shed 0 bases and J shed 0 bases, with 14 bases lying between them. The CDR3 spans 17 residues. The germline V gene has CDR1 MNHEY and CDR2 SMNVEV (reference sequence). Written as DNA, the CDR3 is TGTGCCAGCAGTTTATCATTCGTCGGCGCCATGAACACTGAAGCTTTCTTT. Translation: CASSLSFVGAMNTEAFF.

The sample holds a few counts of this clonotype. This rearrangement joins TRBV19 to TRBJ1-2, with TRBD1 matching 7 bases. This CDR3 has 15 amino acids. V gave up 5 bases and J gave up 6 bases; unmatched junction bases: 12. Germline V gives CDR1 LNHDA, CDR2 SQIVND (reference sequence). CDR3: CASSVDGTELDGYTF. CDR3 DNA sequence: TGTGCCAGTAGTGTTGACGGGACAGAATTGGATGGCTACACCTTC.